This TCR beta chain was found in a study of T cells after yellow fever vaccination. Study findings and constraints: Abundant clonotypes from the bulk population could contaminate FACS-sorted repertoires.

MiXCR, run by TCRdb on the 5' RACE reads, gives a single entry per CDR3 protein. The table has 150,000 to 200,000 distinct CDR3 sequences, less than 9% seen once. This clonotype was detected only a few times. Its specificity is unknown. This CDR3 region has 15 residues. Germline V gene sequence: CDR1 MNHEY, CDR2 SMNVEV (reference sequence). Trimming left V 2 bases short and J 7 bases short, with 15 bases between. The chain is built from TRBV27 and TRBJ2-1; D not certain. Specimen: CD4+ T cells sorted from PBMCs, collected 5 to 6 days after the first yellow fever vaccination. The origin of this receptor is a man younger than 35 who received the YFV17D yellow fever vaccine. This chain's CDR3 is CASSLRLVYGNEQFF. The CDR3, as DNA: TGTGCCAGCAGTTTAAGATTGGTGTATGGGAATGAGCAGTTCTTC.